These T cell receptor beta chains were read from a single sample in a study of radiotherapy plus CTLA-4 blockade in lung cancer. Generated by immunoSEQ multiplex PCR, the TCRdb table keeps only in-frame clones and is missing some. The sample has fewer than 40,000 clones, roughly 79% seen once; the top ten hold under 25%. The sequencing used peripheral blood, collected from a patient treated with radiotherapy plus ipilimumab. These receptors came from a human donor with non-small cell lung cancer that progressed on radiotherapy plus ipilimumab. CDR3s include the opening cysteine and the closing phenylalanine or tryptophan. A D gene is named only where the DNA matches it firmly. Rows may omit the clone size; those that give it use once, few, many or a size class.

j_gene: TRBJ2-7; v_gene: TRBV5-1; d_gene: TRBD1; abundance: NA; CDR3nt: TGCGCCAGCAGCCGGACAGGGGAGGGCGAGCAGTACTTC; CDR3aa: CASSRTGEGEQYF
j_gene: TRBJ2-7; v_gene: TRBV7-9; d_gene: TRBD2; abundance: NA; CDR3nt: TGTGCCAGCAGCCAACCTAGCGGGGGCTCCTACGAGCAGTACTTC; CDR3aa: CASSQPSGGSYEQYF
j_gene: TRBJ1-2; v_gene: TRBV5-6; d_gene: NA; abundance: few; CDR3nt: TGTGCCAGCAGCTTGAGACAGCTTAACTATGGCTACACCTTC; CDR3aa: CASSLRQLNYGYTF
j_gene: TRBJ1-5; v_gene: TRBV7-2; d_gene: TRBD1; abundance: NA; CDR3nt: TGTGCCAGCAGATTACAGGGGGTAAGCCAGCCCCAGCATTTT; CDR3aa: CASRLQGVSQPQHF
j_gene: TRBJ1-3; v_gene: TRBV5-5; d_gene: NA; abundance: NA; CDR3nt: TGTGCCAGCAGCCCCCGCGGAGTCGAGGACACCATATATTTT; CDR3aa: CASSPRGVEDTIYF
j_gene: TRBJ2-3; v_gene: TRBV5-4; d_gene: NA; abundance: NA; CDR3nt: TGTGCCAGCAGCGGACACCTAAGCACAGATACGCAGTATTTT; CDR3aa: CASSGHLSTDTQYF
j_gene: TRBJ2-5; v_gene: TRBV28; d_gene: NA; abundance: once; CDR3nt: TGTGCCAGCAGTTCAGGTCAACAAGAGACCCAGTACTTC; CDR3aa: CASSSGQQETQYF
j_gene: TRBJ1-3; v_gene: TRBV7-2; d_gene: NA; abundance: NA; CDR3nt: TGTGCCAGCAGCGCGGACATCATCAACACCATATATTTT; CDR3aa: CASSADIINTIYF
j_gene: TRBJ1-1; v_gene: TRBV7-9; d_gene: NA; abundance: NA; CDR3nt: TGTGCCAGCAGACAACAGCGGGGGCACACTGAAGCTTTCTTT; CDR3aa: CASRQQRGHTEAFF
j_gene: TRBJ1-3; v_gene: TRBV19; d_gene: NA; abundance: NA; CDR3nt: TGTGCCAGTAGTATGTCGTCGAGCTCTGGAAACACCATATATTTT; CDR3aa: CASSMSSSSGNTIYF
j_gene: TRBJ1-5; v_gene: TRBV6-5; d_gene: TRBD1; abundance: few; CDR3nt: TGTGCCAGCAGCCGATCGGGACAGGGGTCCCCCCAGCATTTT; CDR3aa: CASSRSGQGSPQHF
j_gene: TRBJ2-3; v_gene: TRBV19; d_gene: NA; abundance: NA; CDR3nt: TGTGCCAGTAGCTATCAACTAGTTCGAGGCACAGATACGCAGTATTTT; CDR3aa: CASSYQLVRGTDTQYF
j_gene: TRBJ2-3; v_gene: TRBV5-4; d_gene: TRBD2; abundance: NA; CDR3nt: TGTGCCAGCAGCTTGGCGGGCGGGGGTAGCACAGATACGCAGTATTTT; CDR3aa: CASSLAGGGSTDTQYF
j_gene: TRBJ2-1; v_gene: TRBV4-1; d_gene: TRBD2; abundance: NA; CDR3nt: TGCGCCAGCAGCCAGCCGGGACTAGCGGGGGGGAGCTCCTACAATGAGCAGTTCTTC; CDR3aa: CASSQPGLAGGSSYNEQFF
j_gene: TRBJ1-5; v_gene: TRBV6-6; d_gene: NA; abundance: NA; CDR3nt: TGTGCCAGCAGTTACGCGACCGTACAGGGACAGCCCCAGCATTTT; CDR3aa: CASSYATVQGQPQHF
j_gene: TRBJ1-1; v_gene: TRBV10-1; d_gene: NA; abundance: NA; CDR3nt: TGCGCCAGCAGTTTTGGACTGAGCACTGAAGCTTTCTTT; CDR3aa: CASSFGLSTEAFF
j_gene: TRBJ1-5; v_gene: TRBV4-1; d_gene: TRBD1; abundance: NA; CDR3nt: TGCGCCAGCAGCCATCAACAGGGGTATAGCAATCAGCCCCAGCATTTT; CDR3aa: CASSHQQGYSNQPQHF
j_gene: TRBJ2-5; v_gene: TRBV9; d_gene: TRBD1; abundance: NA; CDR3nt: TGTGCCAGCAGCGCGGACAGGTGGCAAGAGACCCAGTACTTC; CDR3aa: CASSADRWQETQYF
j_gene: TRBJ1-1; v_gene: TRBV6-6; d_gene: NA; abundance: NA; CDR3nt: TGTGCCAGCAGCCCCGTGGACAGACAAACAGCTTTCTTT; CDR3aa: CASSPVDRQTAFF
j_gene: TRBJ1-5; v_gene: TRBV7-2; d_gene: TRBD1; abundance: NA; CDR3nt: TGTGCCAGCAGCCTCCCGACAGGGAACGGCAATCAGCCCCAGCATTTT; CDR3aa: CASSLPTGNGNQPQHF
j_gene: TRBJ2-7; v_gene: TRBV4-1; d_gene: NA; abundance: NA; CDR3nt: TGCGCCAGCAGCCAACTTCGGGTGGGGAGTAGACCCTACGAGCAGTACTTC; CDR3aa: CASSQLRVGSRPYEQYF
j_gene: TRBJ1-1; v_gene: TRBV2; d_gene: TRBD1; abundance: once; CDR3nt: TGTGCCAGCAGTGAACAGGGGGCAAGTATCCGGGGCACTGAAGCTTTCTTT; CDR3aa: CASSEQGASIRGTEAFF